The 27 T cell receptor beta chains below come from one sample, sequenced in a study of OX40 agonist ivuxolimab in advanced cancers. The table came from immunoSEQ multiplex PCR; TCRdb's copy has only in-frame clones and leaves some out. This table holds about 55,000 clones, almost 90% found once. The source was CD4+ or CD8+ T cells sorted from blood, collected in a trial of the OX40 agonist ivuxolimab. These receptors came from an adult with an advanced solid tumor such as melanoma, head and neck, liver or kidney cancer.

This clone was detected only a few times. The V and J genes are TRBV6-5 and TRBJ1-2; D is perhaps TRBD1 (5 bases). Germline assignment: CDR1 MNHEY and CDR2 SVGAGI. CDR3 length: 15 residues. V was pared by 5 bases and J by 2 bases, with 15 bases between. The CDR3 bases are TGTGCCAGCAGTCCCGGGGGGGGGTCCAACTATGGCTACACCTTC. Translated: CASSPGGGSNYGYTF.

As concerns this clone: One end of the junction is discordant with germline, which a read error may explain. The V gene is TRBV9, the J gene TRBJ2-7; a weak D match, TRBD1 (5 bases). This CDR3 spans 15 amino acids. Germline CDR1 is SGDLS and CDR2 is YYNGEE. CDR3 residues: CASSVAGQGSHEQYF. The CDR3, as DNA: TGTGCCAGCAGCGTAGCAGGGCAGGGCTCCCACGAGCAGTACTTC.

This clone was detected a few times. CDR3 in amino acids: CASRPTGQTGEQYF. The CDR3 nucleotides read TGTGCCAGTAGGCCGACAGGGCAAACGGGGGAGCAGTACTTC. The chain couples TRBV19 to TRBJ2-7, with 7 bases lining up with TRBD1. The CDR3 totals 14 residues. Germline-derived CDR1 and CDR2 are LNHDA and SQIVND (reference sequence). V dropped 6 bases and J dropped 7; count of bases not matched to a gene: 12. The variable domain in full, completed from reference TRBV19 and TRBJ2-7, reads DGGITQSPKYLFRKEGQNVTLSCEQNLNHDAMYWYRQDPGQGLRLIYYSQIVNDFQKGDIAEGYSVSREKKESFPLTVTSAQKNPTAFYLCASRPTGQTGEQYFGPGTRLTVT.

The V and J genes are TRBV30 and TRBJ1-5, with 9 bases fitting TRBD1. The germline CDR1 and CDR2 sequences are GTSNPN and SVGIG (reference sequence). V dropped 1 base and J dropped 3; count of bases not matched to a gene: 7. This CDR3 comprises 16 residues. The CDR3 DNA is TGTGCCTGGAGTGCCGGGACAGGGAGAGCCAATCAGCCCCAGCATTTT. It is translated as CAWSAGTGRANQPQHF.

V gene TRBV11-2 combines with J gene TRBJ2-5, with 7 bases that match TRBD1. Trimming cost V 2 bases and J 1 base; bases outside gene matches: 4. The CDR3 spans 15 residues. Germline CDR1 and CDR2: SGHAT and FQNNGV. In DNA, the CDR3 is TGTGCCAGCAGCTTAACCGGACAGGTCCAAGAGACCCAGTACTTC. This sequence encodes CASSLTGQVQETQYF.

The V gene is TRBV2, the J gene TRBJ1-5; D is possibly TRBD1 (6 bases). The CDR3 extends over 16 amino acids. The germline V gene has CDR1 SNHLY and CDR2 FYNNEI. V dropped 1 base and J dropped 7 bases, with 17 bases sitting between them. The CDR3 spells CASSEVGTGSWQPQHF. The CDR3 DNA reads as TGTGCCAGCAGTGAAGTAGGTACAGGGTCTTGGCAGCCCCAGCATTTT. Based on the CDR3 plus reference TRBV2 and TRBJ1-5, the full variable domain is EPEVTQTPSHQVTQMGQEVILRCVPISNHLYFYWYRQILGQKVEFLVSFYNNEISEKSEIFDDQFSVERPDGSNFTLKIRSTKLEDSAMYFCASSEVGTGSWQPQHFGDGTRLSIL.

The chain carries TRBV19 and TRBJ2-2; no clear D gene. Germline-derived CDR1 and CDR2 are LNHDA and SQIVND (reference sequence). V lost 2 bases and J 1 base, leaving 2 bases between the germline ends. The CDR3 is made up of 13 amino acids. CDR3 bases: TGTGCCAGTAGTATACAGAACACCGGGGAGCTGTTTTTT. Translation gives CASSIQNTGELFF.

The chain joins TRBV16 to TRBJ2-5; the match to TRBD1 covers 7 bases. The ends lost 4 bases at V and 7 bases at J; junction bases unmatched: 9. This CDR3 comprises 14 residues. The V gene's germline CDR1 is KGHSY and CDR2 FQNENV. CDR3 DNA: TGTGCCAGCAGCCCCGGGACAGCACCAGGGACCCAGTACTTC. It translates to CASSPGTAPGTQYF. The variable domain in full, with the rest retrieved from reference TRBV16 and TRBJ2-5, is GEEVAQTPKHLVRGEGQKAKLYCAPIKGHSYVFWYQQVLKNEFKFLISFQNENVFDETGMPKERFSAKCLPNSPCSLEIQATKLEDSAVYFCASSPGTAPGTQYFGPGTRLLVL.

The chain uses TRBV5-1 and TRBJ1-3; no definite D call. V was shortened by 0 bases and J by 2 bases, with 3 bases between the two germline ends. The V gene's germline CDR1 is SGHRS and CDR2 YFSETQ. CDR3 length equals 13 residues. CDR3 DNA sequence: TGCGCCAGCAGCTTGGTAGCTGGAAACACCATATATTTT. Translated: CASSLVAGNTIYF.

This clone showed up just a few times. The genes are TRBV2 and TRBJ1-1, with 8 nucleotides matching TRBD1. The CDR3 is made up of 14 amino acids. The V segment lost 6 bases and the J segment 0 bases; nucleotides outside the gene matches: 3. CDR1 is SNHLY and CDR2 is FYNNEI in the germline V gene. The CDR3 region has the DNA TGTGCCAGCAGAGGACAGGGATTGAACACTGAAGCTTTCTTT. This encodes CASRGQGLNTEAFF. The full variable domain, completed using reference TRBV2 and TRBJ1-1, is EPEVTQTPSHQVTQMGQEVILRCVPISNHLYFYWYRQILGQKVEFLVSFYNNEISEKSEIFDDQFSVERPDGSNFTLKIRSTKLEDSAMYFCASRGQGLNTEAFFGQGTRLTVV.

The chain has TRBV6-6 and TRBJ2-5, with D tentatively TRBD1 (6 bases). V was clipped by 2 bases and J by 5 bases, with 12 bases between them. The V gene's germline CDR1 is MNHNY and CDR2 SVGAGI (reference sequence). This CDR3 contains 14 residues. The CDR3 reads CASSYIGGRETQYF. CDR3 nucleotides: TGTGCCAGCAGTTACATTGGGGGCAGGGAGACCCAGTACTTC.

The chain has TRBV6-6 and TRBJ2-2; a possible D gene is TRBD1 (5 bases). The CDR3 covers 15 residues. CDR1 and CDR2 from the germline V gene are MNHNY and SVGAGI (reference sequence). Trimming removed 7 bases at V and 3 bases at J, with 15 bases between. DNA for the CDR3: TGTGCCAGCAAGTACAGGCGCCGAGACACCGGGGAGCTGTTTTTT. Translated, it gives CASKYRRRDTGELFF.

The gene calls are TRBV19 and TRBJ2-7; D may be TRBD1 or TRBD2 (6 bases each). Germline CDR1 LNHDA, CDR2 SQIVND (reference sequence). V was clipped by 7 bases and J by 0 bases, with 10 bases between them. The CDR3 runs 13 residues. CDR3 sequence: CASNGGGSYEQYF. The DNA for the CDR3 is TGTGCCAGTAACGGAGGGGGCTCCTACGAGCAGTACTTC.

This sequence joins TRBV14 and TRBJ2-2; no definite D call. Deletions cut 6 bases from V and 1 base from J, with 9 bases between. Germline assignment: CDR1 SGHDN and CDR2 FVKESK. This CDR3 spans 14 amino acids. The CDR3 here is CASRRDLNTGELFF. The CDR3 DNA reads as TGTGCCAGCAGAAGGGATCTGAACACCGGGGAGCTGTTTTTT.

The CDR3 region has the DNA TGTGCCAGCAGCGACGGACGGAATGAGCAGTTCTTC. This encodes CASSDGRNEQFF. The rearrangement joins TRBV7-3 to TRBJ2-1; D not resolved. CDR3 length: 12 amino acids. CDR1 is SGHTA and CDR2 is FQGTGA in the germline V gene. V lost 5 bases to trimming and J lost 7 bases, with 9 bases between them. The whole variable domain, filled in from reference TRBV7-3 and TRBJ2-1, reads GAGVSQTPSNKVTEKGKYVELRCDPISGHTALYWYRQSLGQGPEFLIYFQGTGAADDSGLPNDRFFAVRPEGSVSTLKIQRTERGDSAVYLCASSDGRNEQFFGPGTRLTVL.

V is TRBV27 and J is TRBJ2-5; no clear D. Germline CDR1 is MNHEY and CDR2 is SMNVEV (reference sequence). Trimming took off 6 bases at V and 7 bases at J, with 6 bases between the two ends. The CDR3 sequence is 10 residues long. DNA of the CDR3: TGTGCCAGCAGGGTAGGGACCCAGTACTTC. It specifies CASRVGTQYF.

The CDR3 bases are TGTGCCAGCAGCTTGTTAAAAGAGACTGAAGCTTTCTTT. It specifies CASSLLKETEAFF. The chain recombines TRBV5-5 with TRBJ1-1; no clear D gene. Between the trimmed V and J ends, which lost 1 base and 5 bases, there was a span of 9 bases. CDR1 is SGHKS and CDR2 is YYEKEE in the germline V gene (reference sequence). The CDR3 length is 13 residues.

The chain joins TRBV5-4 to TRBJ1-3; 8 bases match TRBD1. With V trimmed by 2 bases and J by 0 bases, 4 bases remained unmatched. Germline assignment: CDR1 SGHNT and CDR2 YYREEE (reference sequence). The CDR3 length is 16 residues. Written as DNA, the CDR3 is TGTGCCAGCAGCTTAGACAGGGGAAGCTCTGGAAACACCATATATTTT. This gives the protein CASSLDRGSSGNTIYF.

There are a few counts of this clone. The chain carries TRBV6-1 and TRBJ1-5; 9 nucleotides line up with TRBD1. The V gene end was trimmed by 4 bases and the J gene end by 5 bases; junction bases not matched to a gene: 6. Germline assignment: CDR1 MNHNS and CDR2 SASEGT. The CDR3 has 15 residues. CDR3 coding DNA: TGTGCCAGCAGTGCTCTCGGACAGGGGTATCAGCCCCAGCATTTT. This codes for CASSALGQGYQPQHF.

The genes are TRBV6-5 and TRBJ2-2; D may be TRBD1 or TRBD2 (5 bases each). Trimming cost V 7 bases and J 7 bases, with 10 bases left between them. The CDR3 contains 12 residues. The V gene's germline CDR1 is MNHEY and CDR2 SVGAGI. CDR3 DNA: TGTGCCAGCAACCCGAGGGGCGGGGAGCTGTTTTTT. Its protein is CASNPRGGELFF.

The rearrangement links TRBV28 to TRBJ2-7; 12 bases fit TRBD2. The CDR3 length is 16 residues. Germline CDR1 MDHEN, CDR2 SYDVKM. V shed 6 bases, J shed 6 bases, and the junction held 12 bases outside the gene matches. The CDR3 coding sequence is TGTGCCAGCAGCCTAGCGGGAGGGCCTTTGTCCGGCGAGCAGTACTTC. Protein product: CASSLAGGPLSGEQYF.

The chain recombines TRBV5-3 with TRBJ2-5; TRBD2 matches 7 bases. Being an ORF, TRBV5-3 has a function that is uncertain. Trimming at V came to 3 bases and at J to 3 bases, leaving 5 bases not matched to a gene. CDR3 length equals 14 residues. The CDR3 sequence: CARSWGLTKETQYF. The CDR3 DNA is TGTGCCAGAAGCTGGGGACTAACCAAAGAGACCCAGTACTTC.

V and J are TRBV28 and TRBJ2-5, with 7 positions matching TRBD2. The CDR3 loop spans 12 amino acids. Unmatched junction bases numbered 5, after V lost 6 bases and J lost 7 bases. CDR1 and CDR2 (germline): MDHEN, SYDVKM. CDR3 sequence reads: CASSSGTRTQYF. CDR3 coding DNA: TGTGCCAGCAGCAGCGGGACTCGGACCCAGTACTTC. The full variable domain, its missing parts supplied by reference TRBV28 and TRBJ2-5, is DVKVTQSSRYLVKRTGEKVFLECVQDMDHENMFWYRQDPGLGLRLIYFSYDVKMKEKGDIPEGYSVSREKKERFSLILESASTNQTSMYLCASSSGTRTQYFGPGTRLLVL.

The CDR3 protein is CASSFTGSTGELFF. For the CDR3, the DNA is TGTGCCAGCAGCTTCACAGGCAGCACCGGGGAGCTGTTTTTT. This chain connects TRBV11-2 to TRBJ2-2; D might be TRBD1 (5 bases). Trimming removed 3 bases at V and 4 bases at J, with 9 bases between. The CDR3 loop spans 14 amino acids. The germline V gene has CDR1 SGHAT and CDR2 FQNNGV.

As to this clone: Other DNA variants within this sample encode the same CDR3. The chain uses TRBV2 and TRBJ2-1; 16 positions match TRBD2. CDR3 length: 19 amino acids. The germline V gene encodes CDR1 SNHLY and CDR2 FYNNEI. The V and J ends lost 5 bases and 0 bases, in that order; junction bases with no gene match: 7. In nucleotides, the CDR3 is TGTGCCAGCAGTCCTCCGGGACTAGCGGGAGGGTTCTCCTACAATGAGCAGTTCTTC. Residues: CASSPPGLAGGFSYNEQFF.

CDR3 sequence (DNA): TGCGCCAGCAGTGAGTCGGACCACACAGATACGCAGTATTTT. Translating it yields CASSESDHTDTQYF. The V call is TRBV10-2, the J call TRBJ2-3; unclear D gene. Trimming pared 0 bases from V and 2 bases from J, leaving 6 bases between. There are 14 residues in the CDR3. Germline lookup yields CDR1 WSHSY and CDR2 SAAADI.

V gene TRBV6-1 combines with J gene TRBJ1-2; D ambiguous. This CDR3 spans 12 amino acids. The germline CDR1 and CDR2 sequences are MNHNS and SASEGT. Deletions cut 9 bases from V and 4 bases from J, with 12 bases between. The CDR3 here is CASGGVVYGYTF. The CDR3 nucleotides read TGTGCCAGTGGTGGAGTGGTCTATGGCTACACCTTC.